The clone carrying this T cell receptor (beta chain) has a count of ten or more. No antigen is known for it. The source of the sample is a study of response to subunit inactivated influenza vaccine. From the RT-PCR reads, TCRdb called clonotypes with MiXCR, one entry per CDR3 protein. The sample has roughly 650,000 distinct CDR3 sequences; approximately 14% are singletons. The CDR3 extends over 13 amino acids. The V gene lost 6 bases and the J gene lost 2 bases, with 8 bases spanning the gap. Germline V lookup: CDR1 MNHEY, CDR2 SVGEGT. The study, taken as a whole, reports: The authors suggested that every seasonal influenza vaccination recruits few new T cells.

The J gene is TRBJ2-1, the V gene TRBV6-2 or TRBV6-3, with TRBD2 as a possible D gene (5 bases). The clonotype originates from a man aged 45-65 years who received an inactivated influenza vaccine. Specimen: PBMCs from blood, collected 11 to 12 days after vaccination. CDR3: CASSLSAYNEQFF. CDR3 bases: TGTGCCAGCAGCCTTAGCGCCTACAATGAGCAGTTCTTC.